This TCR beta chain was identified during a study of cytomegalovirus exposure and HLA in healthy donors. Across the study: The use of the same platform for the 100 to 150 validation repertoires and the approximately 690 first-cohort repertoires was reported by a later analysis.

As to this clone: Within the sample, other DNA sequences also encode this same CDR3.

V lost 4 bases, J lost 1 base, and 4 bases stayed unmatched. The CDR3 extends over 15 amino acids. Germline V gene lookup returns CDR1 SGDLS and CDR2 YYNGEE. The assay was immunoSEQ multiplex PCR, and TCRdb's table has in-frame clones only and misses some. In the table there are about 110,000 clones, 88% of which are singletons. This clonotype was obtained from a woman under 30 in good health and CMV-seronegative. Sample: PBMCs. The chain employs TRBV9 and TRBJ1-5, with TRBD1 matching over 8 bases. CDR3 sequence (DNA): TGTGCCAGCAGCCCAGGGGGCGGAAGCAATCAGCCCCAGCATTTT. This encodes CASSPGGGSNQPQHF.